What follows are 2 T cell receptor beta chains derived from one specimen sequenced in a study of T cells in Graves' hyperthyroidism and ophthalmopathy (dated by TCRdb to the late 2010s). The library was generated by multiplex PCR. Sequencing relied on an Illumina HiSeq 2000. TCR beta CDR3 regions were amplified from RNA transcripts. A first-round RT-PCR of the TCR CDR3 used the HTBI primer set with the Qiagen OneStep RT-PCR kit. The public sequencing data were trimmed at Q25 with fastp and processed into clonotypes with MiXCR by TCRdb, which kept only in-frame beta chains. Each CDR3 protein appears once, grouped with its most common genes and DNA. The sample profile shows around 690,000 distinct CDR3 sequences; about 18% of them were found once. The ten largest clones take up 15% to 18% of the sample. Sequenced sample: blood. The source of these receptors is a man aged 45 to 65 with Graves' hyperthyroidism.

This clonotype was counted ten times or more. The chain joins TRBV20-1 to TRBJ1-2, with 7 nucleotides matching TRBD1. Germline trimming cut 8 bases from V and 3 bases from J; bases unmatched to any gene: 6. The CDR3 spans 12 residues. The V gene's germline CDR1 is DFQATT and CDR2 SNEGSKA (reference sequence). This chain's CDR3 is CSWNRGDYGYTF. As DNA, the CDR3 is TGCAGTTGGAACAGGGGTGACTATGGCTACACCTTC.

This clonotype was detected only a few times. V and J are TRBV29-1 and TRBJ1-1; D perhaps matches TRBD1 (6 bases). This CDR3 is 14 amino acids long. CDR1 SQVTM and CDR2 ANQGSEA come from the germline V gene. V lost 6 bases and J 5 bases, leaving 19 bases between the germline ends. The CDR3 sequence: CSVSYRTEFTEAFF. DNA for the CDR3: TGCAGCGTGTCATATCGGACAGAGTTTACTGAAGCTTTCTTT.